The 14 T cell receptor beta chains in this list originate from one sample, sequenced in a study of T cells in Graves' hyperthyroidism and ophthalmopathy. The source material, RNA transcripts, was used to amplify TCR beta CDR3 regions. The study used the HTBI primer set for a first-round RT-PCR of the TCR CDR3. TCRdb re-called the multiplex PCR reads with MiXCR, one entry per CDR3 protein. The sample holds around 350,000 distinct CDR3 sequences, approximately 14% seen once. What was sequenced was blood. The receptors here all came from a woman aged 18-29 years with Graves' hyperthyroidism that later progressed to Graves' ophthalmopathy.

The table lists this clonotype with many counts. CDR3 nucleotide sequence: TGTGCCAGCAGTGTGGAGGTAGAAGATACGCAGTATTTT. It is translated as CASSVEVEDTQYF. This chain joins TRBV2 and TRBJ2-3; the D gene is possibly TRBD2 (5 bases). Per the germline V gene, CDR1 is SNHLY and CDR2 is FYNNEI. The CDR3 is 13 amino acids. With 4 bases removed from V and 5 bases from J, the gap between germline ends came to 10 bases.

This clonotype was recorded a few times. The chain is built from TRBV6-2 or TRBV6-3 and TRBJ2-3; TRBD2 aligns across 9 bases. The CDR3 spans 14 residues. The trim removed 6 bases at V and 6 bases at J, leaving 7 bases unmatched. Germline CDR1 and CDR2: MNHEY and SVGEGT. For the CDR3, the DNA is TGTGCCAGCAGGAGGGCGGGAGGGTCGGATACGCAGTATTTT. Translation: CASRRAGGSDTQYF.

This clonotype was counted many times. This chain connects TRBV2 to TRBJ2-7; no definite D call. The CDR3 has 13 amino acids. Germline lookup yields CDR1 SNHLY and CDR2 FYNNEI. V dropped 3 bases and J dropped 0 bases, with 6 bases sitting between them. The CDR3 sequence is CASSDRASYEQYF. The CDR3 bases are TGTGCCAGCAGTGATCGGGCCTCCTACGAGCAGTACTTC.

This clonotype was picked up one time. The J gene is TRBJ1-2, the V gene TRBV27, with 7 bases that match TRBD1. The CDR3 covers 13 residues. Germline CDR1 MNHEY, CDR2 SMNVEV (reference sequence). The J segment lost 7 bases and the V segment lost 6 bases, leaving 8 bases of the junction unmatched. CDR3 bases: TGTGCCAGCAGCTCCCGGGACAGCCGTGGCTACACCTTC. Amino acid sequence: CASSSRDSRGYTF.

This clonotype was seen more than once but under ten times. The chain combines TRBV20-1 with TRBJ2-3; the match to TRBD1 covers 10 bases. The CDR3 is 17 residues long. The V gene end was trimmed by 5 bases and the J gene end by 0 bases; junction bases not matched to a gene: 11. Germline V lookup: CDR1 DFQATT, CDR2 SNEGSKA (reference sequence). The CDR3 DNA reads as TGCAGTGCTCCAACTGGGACAGGGGCGCTAAGCACAGATACGCAGTATTTT. As protein: CSAPTGTGALSTDTQYF.

The chain has TRBV7-2 and TRBJ2-1; 9 positions match TRBD2. J was trimmed by 7 bases and V by 4 bases; bases with no gene match: 2. This CDR3 region has 13 residues. Germline assignment: CDR1 SGHTA and CDR2 FQGNSA. The CDR3 bases are TGTGCCAGCAGCTGGGGACTAGCAAATGAGCAGTTCTTC. The encoded protein is CASSWGLANEQFF. Full variable domain (remainder filled in from reference TRBV7-2 and TRBJ2-1): GAGVSQSPSNKVTEKGKDVELRCDPISGHTALYWYRQSLGQGLEFLIYFQGNSAPDKSGLPSDRFSAERTGGSVSTLTIQRTQQEDSAVYLCASSWGLANEQFFGPGTRLTVL.

There are many counts of this clonotype. The chain couples TRBV28 to TRBJ2-7; 7 bases are shared with TRBD2. This CDR3 has 16 amino acids. J gave up 4 bases and V 1 base, and 10 bases lay outside the gene matches. Germline V gene sequence: CDR1 MDHEN, CDR2 SYDVKM. In nucleotides, the CDR3 is TGTGCCAGCAGTTTATCGACTAGCAGGAGGGATTACGAGCAGTACTTC. As protein: CASSLSTSRRDYEQYF.

The chain uses TRBV19 and TRBJ2-7; 7 positions agree with TRBD2. CDR1 is LNHDA, CDR2 SQIVND, per germline (reference sequence). V trimming: 4 bases; J trimming: 0 bases; junction bases outside the gene matches: 6. This CDR3 contains 15 residues. The CDR3 sequence: CASSNTGGSSYEQYF. The CDR3 region has the DNA TGTGCCAGTAGTAATACGGGAGGAAGCTCCTACGAGCAGTACTTC.

This clonotype was observed at least ten times. The chain uses TRBV3-1 and TRBJ1-2; D is unresolved. The V end lost 0 bases, the J end lost 8 bases, and 13 bases lay between the germline ends. The CDR3 covers 14 residues. The germline gives CDR1 LGHDT, CDR2 YNNKEL (reference sequence). CDR3 DNA sequence: TGTGCCAGCAGCCAAGACAGGTCCTGGGAAGGCTACACCTTC. Amino acids: CASSQDRSWEGYTF.

This clonotype was counted ten times or more. The V and J genes are TRBV3-1 and TRBJ2-3; TRBD2 matches at 9 bases. CDR1 and CDR2 (germline): LGHDT, YNNKEL (reference sequence). The CDR3 length is 15 residues. The junction had 7 bases not matched to a gene; V was cut back by 4 bases and J by 5 bases. CDR3 protein: CASSRVAGERDTQYF. The CDR3, as DNA: TGTGCCAGCAGCCGAGTAGCGGGGGAAAGAGATACGCAGTATTTT.

This clonotype occurred a few times. A read error may produce the germline difference seen at one junction end. The genes are TRBV5-5 and TRBJ1-5, with TRBD1 as a possible D gene (6 bases). The CDR3 is 17 residues long. Germline V gives CDR1 SGHKS, CDR2 YYEKEE (reference sequence). The CDR3 reads CASSPGTLPFSNQPRHF. CDR3 DNA sequence: TGTGCCAGCAGCCCCGGGACACTACCCTTTAGCAATCAGCCCCGGCATTTT.

The sample holds a few counts of this clonotype. The rearrangement links TRBV28 to TRBJ2-3; D gene ambiguous. Germline CDR1 is MDHEN and CDR2 is SYDVKM. The CDR3 contains 15 residues. The V gene lost 4 bases and the J gene lost 0 bases, with 11 bases spanning the gap. CDR3 region: CASSWVGASTDTQYF. DNA for the CDR3: TGTGCCAGCAGTTGGGTGGGTGCTAGCACAGATACGCAGTATTTT.

The CDR3 DNA reads TGTGCCAGCAGCGGTGCACAGGGTCGCGAGACCCAGTACTTC. Translation gives CASSGAQGRETQYF. This chain links TRBV9 with TRBJ2-5, with D tentatively TRBD1 (6 bases). Germline lookup yields CDR1 SGDLS and CDR2 YYNGEE. V was clipped by 3 bases and J by 5 bases, with 14 bases between them. This CDR3 has 14 residues.

The chain uses TRBV19 and TRBJ1-5; a weak D match, TRBD1 (6 bases). V gave up 6 bases and J gave up 1 base, with 13 bases separating them. This CDR3 has 15 amino acids. Germline lookup yields CDR1 LNHDA and CDR2 SQIVND (reference sequence). DNA of the CDR3: TGTGCCAGTAGGTGGGGGCTGCGGAGCAATCAGCCCCAGCATTTT. Translation: CASRWGLRSNQPQHF. The complete variable domain, with remaining parts taken from reference TRBV19 and TRBJ1-5, reads DGGITQSPKYLFRKEGQNVTLSCEQNLNHDAMYWYRQDPGQGLRLIYYSQIVNDFQKGDIAEGYSVSREKKESFPLTVTSAQKNPTAFYLCASRWGLRSNQPQHFGDGTRLSIL.